The present T cell receptor (beta chain) was sequenced within a study of fetal regulatory T cell absence and autoimmunity (dated by TCRdb to about 2017). For the wider study: Exocrine pancreas autoimmunity was observed in the IPEX patients in the absence of clinical diabetes. The paper as a whole reports these results and caveats: The oligoclonal enrichment was interpreted as support for antigen-driven autoimmunity in the pancreas before birth in IPEX syndrome. TRB gene family usage was found to be broadly similar between cord blood and pancreas and to resemble published neonatal and adult repertoires. The TCR compartment showed significant oligoclonal enrichment in pancreas versus cord blood, with some top clones over 95-fold enriched.

On the immunoSEQ human TCRbeta survey platform, TCRbeta CDR3 regions were amplified and barcoded with a two-step multiplex PCR. Libraries were sequenced on Illumina instruments, and IgH from the same samples was sequenced in parallel. In the source study's methods: To remove PCR and sequencing errors, raw reads were filtered against IMGT V, D, J definitions and grouped with a nearest-neighbor algorithm. A clone was defined by an identical nucleotide sequence, and differential abundance between tissues was tested with a Fisher exact test for each clone at a pFDR threshold of p<0.01. Clones with frequencies too low for statistical inference were excluded by a minimum inclusion filter of 10 in either sample. The immunoSEQ Analyzer was used for pairwise clonal comparisons, while IMGT tools were used to assess gene family usage. TCRdb re-hosts the immuneACCESS table, in-frame sequences only. Its copies lack some clones; in the studies checked, an unresolved V gene accounts for under half of them, and the cause for the rest is not known. V, J and clone size reflect that table, while D and trimming were determined from the DNA. Here the sample has around 100,000 clones; about two thirds occur a single time. The top ten clonotypes cover 1.5% to 2.5% of the sample.

Genomic DNA from frozen pancreas tissue was processed for repertoire sequencing. The DNeasy Blood and Tissue Kit was used to extract about 1.7-3.1 ug of genomic DNA from umbilical cord blood or frozen pancreas. About this clone: There is no known antigen for this receptor. Base qualities are not provided; no much larger clone lies one nucleotide away.

Sequenced sample: pancreas tissue. The TCR comes from a male donor with IPEX syndrome.

The base sequence is TGTGCCAGCAGCTTAGAGGGCAGTACAGGGACAGATACGCAGTATTTT. The resulting protein is CASSLEGSTGTDTQYF. This receptor chain uses TRBV7-6 and TRBJ2-3; TRBD1 is possibly the D segment (6 matching bases). Per the germline V gene, SGHVS is the CDR1 and FNYEAQ is the CDR2. V loses 1 base, J loses 3 bases, and the germline ends lie 14 bases apart. The CDR3 numbers 16 residues from cysteine through phenylalanine. The kept DNA is CDR3 alone, 48 bases in frame from the first base.